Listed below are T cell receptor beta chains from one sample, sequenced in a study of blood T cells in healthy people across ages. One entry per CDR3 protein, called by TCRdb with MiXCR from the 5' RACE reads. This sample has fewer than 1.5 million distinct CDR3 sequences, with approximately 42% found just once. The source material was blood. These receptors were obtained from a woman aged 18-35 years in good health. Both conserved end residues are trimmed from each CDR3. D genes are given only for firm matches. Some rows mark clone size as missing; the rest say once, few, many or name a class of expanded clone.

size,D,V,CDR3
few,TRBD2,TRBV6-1,ASSPSAAGGYTDTQY
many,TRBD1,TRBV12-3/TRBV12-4,ASNIGQGESYEQY
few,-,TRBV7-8,ASSKGSNYGYT
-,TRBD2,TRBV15,ATSRGGGDTQY
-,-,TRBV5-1,ASSRTHFEVEQF
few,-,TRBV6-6,ASKDSDDYGYT
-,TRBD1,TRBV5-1,ASSLAQDRGSPLH
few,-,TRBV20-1,SASMPGVNEQF
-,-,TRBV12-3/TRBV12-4,ASSLWAVSTDTQY
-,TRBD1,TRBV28,ASTLRPGGMETQY
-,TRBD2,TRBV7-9,ASSYAGAGGTGELF
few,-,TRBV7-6,ASSLMDSNTDTQY
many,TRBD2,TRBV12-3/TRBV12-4,ASSPIGGGLQETQY
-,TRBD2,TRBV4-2,ASSQWGLAGSYNEQF
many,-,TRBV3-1,ASSASPYEQY
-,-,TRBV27,ASSSRIHSISNYGYT
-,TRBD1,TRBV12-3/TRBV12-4,ASVGQGDDGYT
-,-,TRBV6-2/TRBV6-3,ASLPGAGRNYGYT
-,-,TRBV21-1,ASSTSRGAGTYEQY
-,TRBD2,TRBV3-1,ASSQDLRGLGFSETQY
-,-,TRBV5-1,ASSEYTDSEQF
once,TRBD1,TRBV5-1,ASSFQDRGTYEQY
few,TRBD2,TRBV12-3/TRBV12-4,ASSRGSGRDEQF
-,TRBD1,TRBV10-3,AISELRTGETEAF
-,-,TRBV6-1,ASSDRYNEQF
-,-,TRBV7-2,TSSPGLREKLF
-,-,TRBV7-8,ASSRQDGGALYEQY
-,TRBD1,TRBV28,ASSFPLQGANYGYT
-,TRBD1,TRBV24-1,ATSAGQGTDTQY
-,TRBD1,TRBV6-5,ASRRDRGREQY
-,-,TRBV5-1,ASSGSDTNTEAF
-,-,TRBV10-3,AISKGGRGTQDTQY
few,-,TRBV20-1,SACWLLGSYEQY
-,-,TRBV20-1,SARVVAGNYEQF
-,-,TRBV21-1,ASTKNRDEQY
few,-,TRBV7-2,ASRGLGGYNEQF
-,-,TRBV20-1,SATSILNQETQY
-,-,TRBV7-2,ASSPLRLYEQF
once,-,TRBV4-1,ASSQAAAFYGYT
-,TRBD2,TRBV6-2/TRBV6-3,ASSSLAGFNTGELF
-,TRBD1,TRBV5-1,ASSWPGQARLGEYNEQF